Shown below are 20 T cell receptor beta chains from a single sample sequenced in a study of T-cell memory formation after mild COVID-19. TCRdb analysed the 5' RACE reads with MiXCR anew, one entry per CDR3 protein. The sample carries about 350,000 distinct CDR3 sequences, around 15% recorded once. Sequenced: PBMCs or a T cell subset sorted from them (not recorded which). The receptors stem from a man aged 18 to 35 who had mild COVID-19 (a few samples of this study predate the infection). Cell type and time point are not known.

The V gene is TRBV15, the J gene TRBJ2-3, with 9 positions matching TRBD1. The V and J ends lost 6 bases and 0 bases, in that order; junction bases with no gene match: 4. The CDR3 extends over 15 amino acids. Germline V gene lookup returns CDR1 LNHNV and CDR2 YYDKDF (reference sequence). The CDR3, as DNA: TGTGCCACCAGACAGGGGGCCTTAAGCACAGATACGCAGTATTTT. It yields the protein CATRQGALSTDTQYF. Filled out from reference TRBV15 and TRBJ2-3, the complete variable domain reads DAMVIQNPRYQVTQFGKPVTLSCSQTLNHNVMYWYQQKSSQAPKLLFHYYDKDFNNEADTPDNFQSRRPNTSFCFLDIRSPGLGDTAMYLCATRQGALSTDTQYFGPGTRLTVL.

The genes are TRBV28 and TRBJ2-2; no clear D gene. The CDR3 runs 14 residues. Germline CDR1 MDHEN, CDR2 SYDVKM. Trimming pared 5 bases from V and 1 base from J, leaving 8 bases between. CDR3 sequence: CASSPPRNTGELFF. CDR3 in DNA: TGTGCCAGCAGTCCCCCTAGGAACACCGGGGAGCTGTTTTTT.

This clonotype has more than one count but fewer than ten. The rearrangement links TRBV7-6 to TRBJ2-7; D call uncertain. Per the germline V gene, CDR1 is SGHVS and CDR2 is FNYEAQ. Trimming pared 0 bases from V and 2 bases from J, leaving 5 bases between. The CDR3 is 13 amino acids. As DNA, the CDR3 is TGTGCCAGCAGCTTAGCGAGTCCCTACGAGCAGTACTTC. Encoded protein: CASSLASPYEQYF.

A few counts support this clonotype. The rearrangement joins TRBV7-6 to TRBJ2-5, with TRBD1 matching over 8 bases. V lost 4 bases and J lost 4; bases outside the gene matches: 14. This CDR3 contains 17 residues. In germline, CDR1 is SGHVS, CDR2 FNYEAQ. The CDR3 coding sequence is TGTGCCAGCAGCTGGGTCGCCGGACAGGGCAGCGCAGAGACCCAGTACTTC. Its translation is CASSWVAGQGSAETQYF.

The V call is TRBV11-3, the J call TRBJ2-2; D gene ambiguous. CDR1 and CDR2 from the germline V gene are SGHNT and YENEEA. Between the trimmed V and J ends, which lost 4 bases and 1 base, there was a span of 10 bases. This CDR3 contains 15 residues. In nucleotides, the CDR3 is TGTGCCAGCAGCTCCGTACCTAGGAACACCGGGGAGCTGTTTTTT. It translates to CASSSVPRNTGELFF.

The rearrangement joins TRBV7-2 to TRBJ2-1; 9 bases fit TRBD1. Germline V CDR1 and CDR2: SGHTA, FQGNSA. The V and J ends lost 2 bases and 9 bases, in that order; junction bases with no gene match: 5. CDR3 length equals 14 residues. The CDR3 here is CASSLLQGAGEQFF. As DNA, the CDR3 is TGTGCCAGCAGCTTATTACAGGGGGCTGGTGAGCAGTTCTTC.

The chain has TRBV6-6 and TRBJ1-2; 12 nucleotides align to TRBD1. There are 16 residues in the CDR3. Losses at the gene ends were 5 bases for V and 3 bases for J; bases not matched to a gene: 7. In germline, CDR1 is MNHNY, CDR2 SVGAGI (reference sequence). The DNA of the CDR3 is TGTGCCAGCAGTCAGGGACAGGGGGCAATGGACTATGGCTACACCTTC. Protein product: CASSQGQGAMDYGYTF.

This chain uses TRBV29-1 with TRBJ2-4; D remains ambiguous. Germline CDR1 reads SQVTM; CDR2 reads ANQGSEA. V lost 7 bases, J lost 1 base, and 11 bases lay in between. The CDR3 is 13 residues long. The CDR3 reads CSALPYAKNIQYF. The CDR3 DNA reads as TGCAGCGCCCTGCCATACGCCAAAAACATTCAGTACTTC. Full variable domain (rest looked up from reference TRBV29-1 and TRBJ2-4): SAVISQKPSRDICQRGTSLTIQCQVDSQVTMMFWYRQQPGQSLTLIATANQGSEATYESGFVIDKFPISRPNLTFSTLTVSNMSPEDSSIYLCSALPYAKNIQYFGAGTRLSVL.

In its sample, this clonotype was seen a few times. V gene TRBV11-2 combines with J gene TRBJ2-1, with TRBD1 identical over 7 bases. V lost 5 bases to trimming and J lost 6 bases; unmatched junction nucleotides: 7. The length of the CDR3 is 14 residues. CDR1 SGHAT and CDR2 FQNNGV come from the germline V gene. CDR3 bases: TGTGCCAGCAGCCCTCCGACAGGGTCCAATGAGCAGTTCTTC. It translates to CASSPPTGSNEQFF.

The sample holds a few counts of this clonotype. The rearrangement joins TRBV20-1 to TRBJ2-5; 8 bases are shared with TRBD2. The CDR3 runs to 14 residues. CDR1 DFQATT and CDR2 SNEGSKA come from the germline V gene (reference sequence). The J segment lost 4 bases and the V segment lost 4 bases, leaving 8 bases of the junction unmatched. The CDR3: CSANPGLGGETQYF. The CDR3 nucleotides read TGCAGTGCTAACCCGGGACTAGGAGGAGAGACCCAGTACTTC.

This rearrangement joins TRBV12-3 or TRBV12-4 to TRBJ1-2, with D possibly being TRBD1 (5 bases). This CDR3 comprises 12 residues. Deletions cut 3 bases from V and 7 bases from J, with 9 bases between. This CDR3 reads CASSLGETGYTF. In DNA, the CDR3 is TGTGCCAGCAGTTTGGGGGAGACTGGCTACACCTTC.

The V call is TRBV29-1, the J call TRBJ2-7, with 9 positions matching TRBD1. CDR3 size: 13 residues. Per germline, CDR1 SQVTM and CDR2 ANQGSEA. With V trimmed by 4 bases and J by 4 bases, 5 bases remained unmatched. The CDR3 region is CSVVSDRGYEQYF. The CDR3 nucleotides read TGCAGCGTTGTATCGGACAGGGGATACGAGCAGTACTTC.

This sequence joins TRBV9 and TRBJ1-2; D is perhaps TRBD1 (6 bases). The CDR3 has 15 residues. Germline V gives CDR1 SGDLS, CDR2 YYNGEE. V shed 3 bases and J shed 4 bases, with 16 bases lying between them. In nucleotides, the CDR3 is TGTGCCAGCAGCGCCCCAGTGACAGGAGCCTATGGCTACACCTTC. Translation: CASSAPVTGAYGYTF.

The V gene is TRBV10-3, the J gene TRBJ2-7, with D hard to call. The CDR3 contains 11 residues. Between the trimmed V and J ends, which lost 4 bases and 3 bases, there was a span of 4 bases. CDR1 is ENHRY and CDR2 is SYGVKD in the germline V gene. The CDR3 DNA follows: TGTGCCATCAGTGCGCACTACGAGCAGTACTTC. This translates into CAISAHYEQYF.

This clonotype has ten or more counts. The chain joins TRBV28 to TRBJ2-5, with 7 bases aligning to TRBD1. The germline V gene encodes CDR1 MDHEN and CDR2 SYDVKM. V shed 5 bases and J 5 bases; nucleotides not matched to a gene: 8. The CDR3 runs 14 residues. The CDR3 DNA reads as TGTGCCAGCAGTCGAACAGGGGTAGTGGAGACCCAGTACTTC. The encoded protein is CASSRTGVVETQYF. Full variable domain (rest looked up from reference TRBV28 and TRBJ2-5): DVKVTQSSRYLVKRTGEKVFLECVQDMDHENMFWYRQDPGLGLRLIYFSYDVKMKEKGDIPEGYSVSREKKERFSLILESASTNQTSMYLCASSRTGVVETQYFGPGTRLLVL.

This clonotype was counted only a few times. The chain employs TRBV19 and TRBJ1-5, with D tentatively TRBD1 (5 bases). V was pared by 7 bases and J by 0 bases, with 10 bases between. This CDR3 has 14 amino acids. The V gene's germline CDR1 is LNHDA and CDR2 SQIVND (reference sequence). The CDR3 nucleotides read TGTGCCAGTACCGGGACGCATAGCAATCAGCCCCAGCATTTT. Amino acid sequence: CASTGTHSNQPQHF.

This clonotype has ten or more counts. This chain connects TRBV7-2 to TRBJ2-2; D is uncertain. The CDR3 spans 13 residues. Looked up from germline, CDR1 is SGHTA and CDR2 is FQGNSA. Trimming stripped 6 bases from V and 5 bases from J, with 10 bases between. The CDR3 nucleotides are TGTGCCAGCAGTCCCTCGTGGACCGGGGAGCTGTTTTTT. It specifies CASSPSWTGELFF.

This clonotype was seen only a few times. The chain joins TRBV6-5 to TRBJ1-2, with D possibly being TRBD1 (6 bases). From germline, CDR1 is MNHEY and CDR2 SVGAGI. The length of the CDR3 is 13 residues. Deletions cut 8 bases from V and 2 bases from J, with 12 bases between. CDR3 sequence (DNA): TGTGCCAGCGGAAGAACAGGGAACTATGGCTACACCTTC. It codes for CASGRTGNYGYTF.

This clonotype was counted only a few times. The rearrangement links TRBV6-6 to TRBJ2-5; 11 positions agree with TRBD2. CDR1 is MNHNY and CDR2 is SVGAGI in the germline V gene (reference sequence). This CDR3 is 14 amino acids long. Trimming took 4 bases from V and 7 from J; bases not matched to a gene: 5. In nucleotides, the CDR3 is TGTGCCAGCAGTTCAGGGACTAGCGGAGTGACCCAGTACTTC. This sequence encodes CASSSGTSGVTQYF.

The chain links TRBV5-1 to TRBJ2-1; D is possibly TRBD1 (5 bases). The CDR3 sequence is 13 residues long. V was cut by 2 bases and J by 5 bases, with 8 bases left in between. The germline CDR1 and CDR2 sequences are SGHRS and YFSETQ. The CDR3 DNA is TGCGCCAGCAGCTTCAGGGCTGACAATGAGCAGTTCTTC. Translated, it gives CASSFRADNEQFF.